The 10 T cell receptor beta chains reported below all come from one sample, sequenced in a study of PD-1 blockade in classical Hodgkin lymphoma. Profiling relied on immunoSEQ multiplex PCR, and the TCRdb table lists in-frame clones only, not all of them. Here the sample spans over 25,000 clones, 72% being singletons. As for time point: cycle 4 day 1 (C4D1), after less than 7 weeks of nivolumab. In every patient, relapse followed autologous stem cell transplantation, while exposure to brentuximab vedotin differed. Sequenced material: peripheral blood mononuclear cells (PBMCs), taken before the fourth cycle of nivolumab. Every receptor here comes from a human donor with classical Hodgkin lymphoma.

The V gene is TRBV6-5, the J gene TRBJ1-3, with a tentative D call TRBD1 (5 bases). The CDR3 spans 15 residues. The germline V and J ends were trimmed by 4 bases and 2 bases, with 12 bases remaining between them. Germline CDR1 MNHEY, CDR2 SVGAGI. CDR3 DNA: TGTGCCAGCAGTTCCGTTACGGGGGCTGGAAACACCATATATTTT. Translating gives CASSSVTGAGNTIYF.

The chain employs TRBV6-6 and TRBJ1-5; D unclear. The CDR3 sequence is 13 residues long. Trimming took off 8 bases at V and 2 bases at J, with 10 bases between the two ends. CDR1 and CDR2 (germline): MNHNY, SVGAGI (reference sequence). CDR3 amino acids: CASGDNRNQPQHF. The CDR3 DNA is TGTGCCAGCGGTGACAATCGCAATCAGCCCCAGCATTTT.

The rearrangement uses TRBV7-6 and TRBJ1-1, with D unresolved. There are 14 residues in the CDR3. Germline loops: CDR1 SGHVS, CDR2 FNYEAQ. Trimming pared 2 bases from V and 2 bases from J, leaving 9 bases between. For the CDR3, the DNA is TGTGCCAGCAGCTTAAAGAGGGATAACACTGAAGCTTTCTTT. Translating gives CASSLKRDNTEAFF.

The CDR3 DNA follows: TGCGCCAGCAGCCCAGGGGATCTGAATCCAGAGACCCAGTACTTC. The encoded protein is CASSPGDLNPETQYF. The genes are TRBV5-1 and TRBJ2-5; TRBD1 might be the D (6 bases). The germline CDR1 and CDR2 sequences are SGHRS and YFSETQ. Trimming pared 4 bases from V and 4 bases from J, leaving 17 bases between. The CDR3 extends over 15 amino acids.

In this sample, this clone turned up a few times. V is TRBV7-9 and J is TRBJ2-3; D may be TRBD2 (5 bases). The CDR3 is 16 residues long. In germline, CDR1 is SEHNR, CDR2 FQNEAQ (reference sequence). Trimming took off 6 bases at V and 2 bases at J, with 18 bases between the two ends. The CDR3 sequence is CASRGREGAITDTQYF. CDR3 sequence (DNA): TGTGCCAGCAGAGGACGTGAGGGTGCAATCACAGATACGCAGTATTTT.

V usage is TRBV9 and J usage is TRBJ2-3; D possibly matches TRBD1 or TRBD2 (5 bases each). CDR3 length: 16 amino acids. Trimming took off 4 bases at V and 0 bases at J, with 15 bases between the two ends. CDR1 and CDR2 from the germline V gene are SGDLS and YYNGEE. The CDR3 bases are TGTGCCAGCAGCCCCCACGATCGGGGCAGCACAGATACGCAGTATTTT. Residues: CASSPHDRGSTDTQYF.

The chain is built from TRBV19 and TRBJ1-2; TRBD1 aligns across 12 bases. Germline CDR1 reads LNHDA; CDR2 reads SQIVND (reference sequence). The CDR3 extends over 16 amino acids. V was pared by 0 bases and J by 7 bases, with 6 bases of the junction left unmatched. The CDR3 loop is CASSIDAGQGAFGYTF. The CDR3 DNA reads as TGTGCCAGTAGTATAGATGCGGGACAGGGGGCGTTTGGCTACACCTTC.

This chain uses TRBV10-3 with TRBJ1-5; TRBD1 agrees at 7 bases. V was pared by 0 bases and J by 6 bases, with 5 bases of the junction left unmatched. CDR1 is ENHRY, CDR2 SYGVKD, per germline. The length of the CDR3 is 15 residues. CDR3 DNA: TGTGCCATCAGTGAGTCAAGAGGGGGCGGTCAGCCCCAGCATTTT. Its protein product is CAISESRGGGQPQHF.

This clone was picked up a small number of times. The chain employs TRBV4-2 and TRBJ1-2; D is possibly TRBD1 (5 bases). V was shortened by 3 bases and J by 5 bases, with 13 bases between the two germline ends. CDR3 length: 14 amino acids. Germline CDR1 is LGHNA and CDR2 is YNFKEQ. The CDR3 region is CASSQSTETYGYTF. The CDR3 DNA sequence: TGTGCCAGCAGCCAGTCGACAGAAACTTATGGCTACACCTTC.

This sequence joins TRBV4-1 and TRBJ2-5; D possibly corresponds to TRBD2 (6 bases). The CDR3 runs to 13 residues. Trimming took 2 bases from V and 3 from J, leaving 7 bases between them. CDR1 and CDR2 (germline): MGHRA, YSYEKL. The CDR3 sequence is CASSQPGEETQYF. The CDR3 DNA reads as TGCGCCAGCAGCCAACCGGGGGAAGAGACCCAGTACTTC.